Listed here are 8 T cell receptor beta chains from one sample, sequenced in a study of T cell responses to AZD1222 COVID-19 vaccine. Assay: immunoSEQ multiplex PCR; the TCRdb copy retains only in-frame clones and omits some. The sample has some 150,000 clones, roughly 90% seen once. This sample comprised peripheral blood, obtained 28 days after the second AZD1222 dose. The receptors were gathered from an adult who received the AZD1222 COVID-19 vaccine.

The chain couples TRBV7-8 to TRBJ1-6; D is possibly TRBD1 (6 bases). This CDR3 is built from 14 residues. Per the germline V gene, CDR1 is SGHVS and CDR2 is FQNEAQ. The ends were cut back, 5 bases at V and 9 bases at J, with 14 bases in the middle. The CDR3 DNA sequence: TGTGCCAGCAGCGTAGGGTTAGGGGGTTCACCCCTCCACTTT. Its translation is CASSVGLGGSPLHF.

The rearrangement links TRBV2 to TRBJ1-1; D is perhaps TRBD1 (6 bases). The CDR3 has 13 amino acids. Germline V gives CDR1 SNHLY, CDR2 FYNNEI. V was clipped by 6 bases and J by 3 bases, with 11 bases between them. CDR3 protein: CASRPTGYTEAFF. In DNA, the CDR3 is TGTGCCAGCAGACCGACAGGCTACACTGAAGCTTTCTTT.

The J gene is TRBJ1-5, the V gene TRBV12-3 or TRBV12-4, with D unclear. The CDR3 has 12 amino acids. With 3 bases removed from V and 1 base from J, the gap between germline ends came to 1 base. The CDR3 sequence is CASSFSNQPQHF. For the CDR3, the DNA is TGTGCCAGCAGTTTCAGCAATCAGCCCCAGCATTTT.

This clone showed up just once. The CDR3 nucleotides are TGTGCCAGCAGCTCTACGGGGACAGGCCTCGGCTACACCTTC. Its protein product is CASSSTGTGLGYTF. V usage is TRBV11-2 and J usage is TRBJ1-2; 8 bases align to TRBD1. The CDR3 loop spans 14 amino acids. CDR1 SGHAT and CDR2 FQNNGV come from the germline V gene. Germline trimming cut 4 bases from V and 8 bases from J; bases unmatched to any gene: 9.

The chain joins TRBV12-5 to TRBJ2-2; weak D call: TRBD1 (6 bases). The germline V gene has CDR1 LGHNT and CDR2 FRNRAP. The CDR3 is made up of 14 amino acids. Trimming shortened V by 7 bases and J by 1 base, and 10 bases separated the two germline ends. For the CDR3, the DNA is TGTGCTAGTGTAAAGGGACAGAACACCGGGGAGCTGTTTTTT. It encodes CASVKGQNTGELFF.

The chain is built from TRBV7-8 and TRBJ2-1; D is unresolved. CDR3 length equals 14 residues. The germline V and J ends were trimmed by 5 bases and 5 bases, with 13 bases remaining between them. Germline CDR1 is SGHVS and CDR2 is FQNEAQ. Here the CDR3 DNA reads TGTGCCAGCAGCCCTTTTGGGTCACACAATGAGCAGTTCTTC. Translating it yields CASSPFGSHNEQFF.

The chain recombines TRBV4-1 with TRBJ1-1; 8 bases are a match to TRBD1. Germline V gene lookup returns CDR1 MGHRA and CDR2 YSYEKL. V was pared by 3 bases and J by 0 bases, with 9 bases of the junction left unmatched. The CDR3 sequence is 17 residues long. CDR3 loop: CASSHPAGDRMNTEAFF. The DNA for the CDR3 is TGCGCCAGCAGCCATCCCGCCGGGGACAGGATGAACACTGAAGCTTTCTTT.

This CDR3 is CASRGWRGPSTGELFF. The CDR3 DNA reads as TGTGCCAGCAGGGGTTGGCGGGGTCCCAGTACCGGGGAGCTGTTTTTT. The chain recombines TRBV7-2 with TRBJ2-2, with a possible D match to TRBD2 (6 bases). Germline V CDR1 and CDR2: SGHTA, FQGNSA. This CDR3 is built from 16 residues. The V and J ends lost 6 bases and 5 bases respectively, with 19 bases between them.